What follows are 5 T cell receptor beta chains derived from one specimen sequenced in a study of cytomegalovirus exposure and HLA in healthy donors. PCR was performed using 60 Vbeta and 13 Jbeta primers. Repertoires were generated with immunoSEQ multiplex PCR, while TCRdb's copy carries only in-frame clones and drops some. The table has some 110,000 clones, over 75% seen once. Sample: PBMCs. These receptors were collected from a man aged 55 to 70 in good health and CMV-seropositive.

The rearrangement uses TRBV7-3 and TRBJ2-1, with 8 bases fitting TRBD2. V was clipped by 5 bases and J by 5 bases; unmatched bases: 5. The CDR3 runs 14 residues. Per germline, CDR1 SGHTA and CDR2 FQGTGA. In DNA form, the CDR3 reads TGTGCCAGCAGCCTGGGACTAGGACACAATGAGCAGTTCTTC. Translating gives CASSLGLGHNEQFF. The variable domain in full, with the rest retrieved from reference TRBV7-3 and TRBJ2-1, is GAGVSQTPSNKVTEKGKYVELRCDPISGHTALYWYRQSLGQGPEFLIYFQGTGAADDSGLPNDRFFAVRPEGSVSTLKIQRTERGDSAVYLCASSLGLGHNEQFFGPGTRLTVL.

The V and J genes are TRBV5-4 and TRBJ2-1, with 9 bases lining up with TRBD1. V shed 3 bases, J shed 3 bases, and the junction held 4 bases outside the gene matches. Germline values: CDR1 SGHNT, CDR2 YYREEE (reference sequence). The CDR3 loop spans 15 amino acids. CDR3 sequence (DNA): TGTGCCAGCAGCTCACGGGGACAGGGCTACAATGAGCAGTTCTTC. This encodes CASSSRGQGYNEQFF.

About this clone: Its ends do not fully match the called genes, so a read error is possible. CDR3 in DNA: TGTTCCAGCAGCCCGAATAACTGGGGACAACCGAACACTGAAGCTTTCTTT. This codes for CSSSPNNWGQPNTEAFF. The genes are TRBV7-9 and TRBJ1-1; D might be TRBD1 (6 bases). The CDR3 consists of 17 residues. Germline CDR1 is SEHNR and CDR2 is FQNEAQ (reference sequence).

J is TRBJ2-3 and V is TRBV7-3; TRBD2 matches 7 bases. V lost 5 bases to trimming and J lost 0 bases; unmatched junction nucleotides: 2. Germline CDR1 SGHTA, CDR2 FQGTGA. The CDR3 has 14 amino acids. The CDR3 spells CASSGGDSTDTQYF. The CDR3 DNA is TGTGCCAGCAGCGGGGGGGACAGCACAGATACGCAGTATTTT.

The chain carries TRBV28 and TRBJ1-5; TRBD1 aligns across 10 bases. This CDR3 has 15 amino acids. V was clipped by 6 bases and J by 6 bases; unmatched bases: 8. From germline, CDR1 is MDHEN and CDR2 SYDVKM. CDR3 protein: CASSSTGTGAQPQHF. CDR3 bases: TGTGCCAGCAGCAGTACCGGGACAGGGGCTCAGCCCCAGCATTTT.